Each of the 32 T cell receptor beta chains below was sequenced from the same sample in a study of blood T cells in healthy people across ages. Next came a second PCR, run for about 6 to 12 cycles, which used a sample-barcoded 5' primer along with a J-beta primer mix. TCRdb itself ran the 5' RACE reads through MiXCR, one entry per CDR3 protein. The table includes 1.5 million to 2 million distinct CDR3 sequences, 28% detected once. Sequencing was done on a sample of blood. Receptors originate from a woman in her twenties or thirties in good health.

This clonotype was counted many times. V and J are TRBV12-3 or TRBV12-4 and TRBJ1-5; 8 nucleotides agree with TRBD1. Trimming cost V 6 bases and J 3 bases; bases outside gene matches: 4. This CDR3 spans 14 amino acids. This CDR3 reads CASSRQGNNQPQHF. The CDR3 DNA sequence: TGTGCCAGCAGCCGACAGGGGAACAATCAGCCCCAGCATTTT.

This clonotype was detected a few times. The rearrangement links TRBV5-1 to TRBJ1-1; D call uncertain. Germline CDR1 reads SGHRS; CDR2 reads YFSETQ. This CDR3 has 13 amino acids. With 4 bases removed from V and 2 bases from J, the gap between germline ends came to 9 bases. The CDR3 DNA is TGCGCCAGCAGCCGCCTACCCAACACTGAAGCTTTCTTT. It yields the protein CASSRLPNTEAFF.

V is TRBV2 and J is TRBJ2-6, with unresolved D. The germline V and J ends were trimmed by 10 bases and 1 base, with 11 bases remaining between them. The CDR3 totals 14 residues. The germline gives CDR1 SNHLY, CDR2 FYNNEI. The chain's CDR3 is CAIQSKSGANVLTF. As DNA, the CDR3 is TGTGCCATCCAGAGTAAGTCTGGGGCCAACGTCCTGACTTTC.

This clonotype was seen repeatedly, ten times or more. CDR3 protein: CASSLRKSGANVLTF. The DNA for the CDR3 is TGTGCCAGCAGTTTACGGAAATCTGGGGCCAACGTCCTGACTTTC. The V gene is TRBV12-3 or TRBV12-4, the J gene TRBJ2-6; D is ambiguous. With 2 bases removed from V and 1 base from J, the gap between germline ends came to 6 bases. The CDR3 runs to 15 residues.

This clonotype was seen many times. The rearrangement joins TRBV29-1 to TRBJ1-2; no firm D call. The CDR3 is 12 residues long. V was cut by 5 bases and J by 5 bases, with 12 bases left in between. Germline CDR1 and CDR2: SQVTM and ANQGSEA. Written as DNA, the CDR3 is TGCAGCGTTTTCAGGTTTGATTATGGCTACACCTTC. This translates into CSVFRFDYGYTF.

The chain joins TRBV15 to TRBJ1-5, with D unclear. The CDR3 is 13 residues long. Germline lookup yields CDR1 LNHNV and CDR2 YYDKDF (reference sequence). Trimming shortened V by 0 bases and J by 4 bases, and 4 bases separated the two germline ends. CDR3 coding DNA: TGTGCCACCAGCAGAGAACAAAATCAGCCCCAGCATTTT. This codes for CATSREQNQPQHF.

This clonotype was seen more than once but under ten times. The CDR3 DNA is TGTGCCAGCCGACGGGGAGAGAATTCACCCCTCCACTTT. This codes for CASRRGENSPLHF. This chain links TRBV27 with TRBJ1-6; no clear D. The V end was cut by 8 bases, the J end by 7 bases, with 12 bases between. The germline CDR1 and CDR2 sequences are MNHEY and SMNVEV (reference sequence). The CDR3 spans 13 residues.

This clonotype was found a few times. The chain uses TRBV28 and TRBJ1-4, with D tentatively TRBD1 (5 bases). V was clipped by 6 bases and J by 5 bases, with 13 bases between them. Germline loops: CDR1 MDHEN, CDR2 SYDVKM. There are 14 residues in the CDR3. The DNA of the CDR3 is TGTGCCAGCAGCTTGACAGACATGAATGAAAAACTGTTTTTT. Amino acid sequence: CASSLTDMNEKLFF.

This clonotype was seen repeatedly, ten times or more. This chain joins TRBV5-1 and TRBJ2-5, with D possibly called TRBD1 or TRBD2 (5 bases each). The CDR3 is 13 residues long. V lost 3 bases, J lost 2 bases, and 8 bases lay in between. In germline, CDR1 is SGHRS, CDR2 YFSETQ. Here the CDR3 DNA reads TGCGCCAGCAGCTCGGGACGGCAAGAGACCCAGTACTTC. Its protein is CASSSGRQETQYF.

The chain joins TRBV5-1 to TRBJ2-3, with 7 bases that match TRBD2. Germline V gives CDR1 SGHRS, CDR2 YFSETQ. The CDR3 length is 16 residues. Germline trimming cut 5 bases from V and 4 bases from J; bases unmatched to any gene: 13. CDR3 amino acids: CASSVDGTGGPDTQYF. CDR3 nucleotides: TGCGCCAGCAGTGTTGATGGGACGGGGGGACCAGATACGCAGTATTTT.

In its sample, this clonotype was seen a few times. The chain links TRBV29-1 to TRBJ1-4; tentative D call: TRBD1 (5 bases). Germline CDR1 reads SQVTM; CDR2 reads ANQGSEA. The CDR3 totals 14 residues. Between the trimmed V and J ends, which lost 5 bases and 5 bases, there was a span of 15 bases. The CDR3: CSVRGKVLNEKLFF. The CDR3 DNA follows: TGCAGCGTTAGGGGCAAGGTTTTAAATGAAAAACTGTTTTTT.

Many counts were recorded for this clonotype. The chain combines TRBV7-2 with TRBJ2-5; tentatively, D is TRBD2 (6 bases). Trimming cost V 0 bases and J 4 bases, with 9 bases left between them. This CDR3 region has 14 residues. Germline CDR1 and CDR2: SGHTA and FQGNSA. CDR3 nucleotide sequence: TGTGCCAGCAGCTTAGCGGGAGGCGCAGAGACCCAGTACTTC. Amino acids: CASSLAGGAETQYF.

The chain recombines TRBV20-1 with TRBJ2-4; D not certain. Per the germline V gene, CDR1 is DFQATT and CDR2 is SNEGSKA (reference sequence). With 0 bases removed from V and 13 bases from J, the gap between germline ends came to 16 bases. The CDR3 sequence is 13 residues long. The CDR3: CSARDDPFHEQYF. CDR3 coding DNA: TGCAGTGCTAGAGATGACCCTTTCCATGAGCAGTACTTC.

This clonotype was observed a few times. Possible read error: a much larger clone is one base away. J is TRBJ1-2 and V is TRBV29-1, with unresolved D. This CDR3 is built from 12 residues. The germline V and J ends were trimmed by 2 bases and 4 bases, with 8 bases remaining between them. Per the germline V gene, CDR1 is SQVTM and CDR2 is ANQGSEA. The DNA of the CDR3 is TGCAGCGTTGAACGGGGAGGCTATGGCTACACCTTC. It is translated as CSVERGGYGYTF.

The V and J genes are TRBV7-2 and TRBJ2-1, with 9 bases fitting TRBD2. The germline gives CDR1 SGHTA, CDR2 FQGNSA. This CDR3 comprises 14 residues. After removal of 3 bases from V and 9 bases from J, the junction contained 6 bases not matched to a gene. The CDR3 loop is CASSLRGGPGEQFF. The CDR3 coding sequence is TGTGCCAGCAGCTTGCGGGGGGGCCCTGGTGAGCAGTTCTTC.

This clonotype showed up many times. This CDR3 is CASSSGTSTYNEQFF. CDR3 nucleotides: TGCGCCAGCAGCTCCGGGACTAGCACCTACAATGAGCAGTTCTTC. The chain recombines TRBV4-3 with TRBJ2-1; 9 positions agree with TRBD2. Germline CDR1 and CDR2: LGHNA and YSLEER. Trimming cost V 5 bases and J 2 bases; bases outside gene matches: 4. The length of the CDR3 is 15 residues.

This clonotype was counted only a few times. V gene TRBV9 combines with J gene TRBJ2-7; no clear D gene. V was clipped by 3 bases and J by 0 bases, with 7 bases between them. This CDR3 region has 13 residues. Germline V gene lookup returns CDR1 SGDLS and CDR2 YYNGEE. The CDR3 is CASSAMNSYEQYF. As DNA, the CDR3 is TGTGCCAGCAGCGCCATGAACTCCTACGAGCAGTACTTC.

The chain employs TRBV20-1 and TRBJ2-1; 7 bases align to TRBD1. Germline lookup yields CDR1 DFQATT and CDR2 SNEGSKA (reference sequence). The CDR3 totals 17 residues. V was pared by 3 bases and J by 2 bases, with 13 bases of the junction left unmatched. The CDR3 DNA reads as TGCAGTGCTAGGCCGATGATTAGACAGGGACCCTACAATGAGCAGTTCTTC. This sequence encodes CSARPMIRQGPYNEQFF.

This rearrangement joins TRBV7-2 to TRBJ2-7; 7 nucleotides line up with TRBD2. This CDR3 is built from 14 residues. Germline lookup yields CDR1 SGHTA and CDR2 FQGNSA. After removal of 2 bases from V and 6 bases from J, the junction contained 7 bases not matched to a gene. CDR3 in DNA: TGTGCCAGCAGCTTAACTGGGACTATTAGCGAGCAGTACTTC. It is translated as CASSLTGTISEQYF. Full variable domain (outside the CDR3, taken from reference TRBV7-2 and TRBJ2-7): GAGVSQSPSNKVTEKGKDVELRCDPISGHTALYWYRQSLGQGLEFLIYFQGNSAPDKSGLPSDRFSAERTGGSVSTLTIQRTQQEDSAVYLCASSLTGTISEQYFGPGTRLTVT.

The V gene is TRBV12-3 or TRBV12-4, the J gene TRBJ2-3; the D gene is possibly TRBD1 (6 bases). The CDR3 length is 17 residues. Trimming took 1 base from V and 4 from J, leaving 18 bases between them. The CDR3, as DNA: TGTGCCAGCAGTTTAGGCTCGACGGGACATGTCGCAGATACGCAGTATTTT. Protein product: CASSLGSTGHVADTQYF.

CDR3 sequence reads: CASTGGLETQYF. The CDR3 DNA reads as TGTGCCAGCACAGGGGGCTTAGAGACCCAGTACTTC. The V gene is TRBV28, the J gene TRBJ2-5; 8 bases fit TRBD1. The ends lost 7 bases at V and 4 bases at J; junction bases unmatched: 2. The V gene's germline CDR1 is MDHEN and CDR2 SYDVKM. The CDR3 runs to 12 residues.

Concerning this clonotype: A much larger clone sits a single nucleotide away, making a read error possible. V gene TRBV28 combines with J gene TRBJ2-5; D is unresolved. V gave up 6 bases and J gave up 2 bases, with 7 bases separating them. The length of the CDR3 is 12 residues. Germline CDR1 and CDR2: MDHEN and SYDVKM. The CDR3 protein is CASRAPQETQYF. CDR3 in DNA: TGTGCCAGCAGGGCTCCTCAAGAGACCCAGTACTTC. The full variable domain, its missing parts supplied by reference TRBV28 and TRBJ2-5, is DVKVTQSSRYLVKRTGEKVFLECVQDMDHENMFWYRQDPGLGLRLIYFSYDVKMKEKGDIPEGYSVSREKKERFSLILESASTNQTSMYLCASRAPQETQYFGPGTRLLVL.

This chain joins TRBV7-2 and TRBJ1-4, with 12 bases lining up with TRBD1. The CDR3 is 16 residues long. J was trimmed by 11 bases and V by 0 bases; bases with no gene match: 7. Germline CDR1 is SGHTA and CDR2 is FQGNSA. In DNA, the CDR3 is TGTGCCAGCAGCTTAGCGCTCGGGACAGGGGGCGTCAAACTGTTTTTT. As protein: CASSLALGTGGVKLFF.

The CDR3 DNA follows: TGTGCCAGCAGCTTAGGGTCCGGGACTAGCGGGGCAGGGAAGACCCAGTACTTC. It is translated as CASSLGSGTSGAGKTQYF. This chain uses TRBV7-2 with TRBJ2-5; TRBD2 matches at 13 bases. V lost 1 base, J lost 6 bases, and 11 bases stayed unmatched. Germline CDR1 reads SGHTA; CDR2 reads FQGNSA. CDR3 length: 18 residues.

CDR3 coding DNA: TGCAGTGCCGAAGCTTCGGGCACAGATGCACAGTATTTT. This translates into CSAEASGTDAQYF. The chain uses TRBV20-1 and TRBJ2-3, with no clear D. The CDR3 has 13 residues. Germline-derived CDR1 and CDR2 are DFQATT and SNEGSKA (reference sequence). Trimming took off 6 bases at V and 12 bases at J, with 22 bases between the two ends.

CDR3 bases: TGCAGTGCTAGGGCCAGGGGGTTGCGCTCTGAAGCTTTCTTT. Encoded protein: CSARARGLRSEAFF. The chain has TRBV20-1 and TRBJ1-1; TRBD1 matches 7 bases. Germline V CDR1 and CDR2: DFQATT, SNEGSKA (reference sequence). The CDR3 has 14 residues. V lost 3 bases, J lost 6 bases, and 10 bases stayed unmatched.

This clonotype was counted at least ten times. This sequence joins TRBV28 and TRBJ2-7; the D gene is possibly TRBD2 (6 bases). The CDR3 runs to 14 residues. The ends were cut back, 7 bases at V and 0 bases at J, with 13 bases in the middle. Germline CDR1 is MDHEN and CDR2 is SYDVKM. CDR3 nucleotide sequence: TGTGCCAGCACCACCCGGCGGGGCTCCTACGAGCAGTACTTC. This encodes CASTTRRGSYEQYF.

This clonotype was seen many times. The chain employs TRBV7-3 and TRBJ2-3, with 8 nucleotides matching TRBD2. This CDR3 comprises 16 residues. After removal of 2 bases from V and 1 base from J, the junction contained 5 bases not matched to a gene. The V gene's germline CDR1 is SGHTA and CDR2 FQGTGA. The CDR3 spells CASSLAASGRTDTQYF. The CDR3, as DNA: TGTGCCAGCAGCTTAGCGGCTAGCGGGCGCACAGATACGCAGTATTTT.

On this clonotype: Since a much larger clone is just one base distant, this may be a read error. This chain uses TRBV20-1 with TRBJ2-5; D is ambiguous. Germline V gives CDR1 DFQATT, CDR2 SNEGSKA (reference sequence). This CDR3 has 10 residues. CDR3 protein: CVVRGETQYF. The CDR3 DNA reads as TGCGTCGTTAGAGGAGAGACCCAGTACTTC.

This clonotype was found many times. The V call is TRBV5-1, the J call TRBJ2-7; 12 nucleotides line up with TRBD2. Germline values: CDR1 SGHRS, CDR2 YFSETQ. V shed 4 bases and J 1 base; nucleotides not matched to a gene: 6. CDR3 length: 16 residues. The CDR3 DNA reads TGCGCCAGCAGCAATGGACTAGCGGGGAGGTCCTACGAGCAGTACTTC. This sequence encodes CASSNGLAGRSYEQYF.

The chain links TRBV11-2 to TRBJ2-5; 9 bases align to TRBD1. The CDR3 runs to 16 residues. In germline, CDR1 is SGHAT, CDR2 FQNNGV. After removal of 3 bases from V and 0 bases from J, the junction contained 5 bases not matched to a gene. Written as DNA, the CDR3 is TGTGCCAGCAGCTTTACCGGGACAGGGAACCAAGAGACCCAGTACTTC. Protein product: CASSFTGTGNQETQYF.

The rearrangement uses TRBV5-1 and TRBJ2-3, with D perhaps TRBD2 (5 bases). The CDR3 is 13 residues long. In germline, CDR1 is SGHRS, CDR2 YFSETQ. The V and J ends lost 4 bases and 7 bases respectively, with 13 bases between them. The CDR3 DNA is TGCGCCAGCAGCCCTCGGGGAGCGAATACGCAGTATTTT. Translation gives CASSPRGANTQYF.